Here is one T cell receptor (beta chain) with its context. Its specificity is unknown. 13 Jbeta primers and 60 Vbeta primers were used for the PCR. The assay was immunoSEQ multiplex PCR, and TCRdb's table has in-frame clones only and misses some. In the table there are 150,000 to 200,000 clones, about 76% of which are singletons. This specimen belongs to a study of cytomegalovirus exposure and HLA in healthy donors. Study results and caveats: The study labeled 150 to 200 TCR beta chains cytomegalovirus-associated. Presence/absence analyses supposed approximately even sequencing depth among donors. Specificity of a few CMV-associated chains for CMV antigens was verified in vitro. In a later analysis, about 17,000 TCR beta sequences were associated with HLA alleles at 0.05 false discovery rate.

The germline gives CDR1 MNHNY, CDR2 SVGAGI (reference sequence). Trimming took 6 bases from V and 0 from J, leaving 8 bases between them. The CDR3 is made up of 14 amino acids. This chain joins TRBV6-6 and TRBJ1-4; possibly TRBD1 for D (5 bases). The sequence derives from a male donor in good health and CMV-seropositive. Input material: PBMCs. CDR3 residues: CASRRGATNEKLFF. The CDR3 DNA is TGTGCCAGCAGGCGGGGCGCAACTAATGAAAAACTGTTTTTT.